The 2 T cell receptor beta chains listed next were all sequenced from one sample in a study of metastatic and nonmetastatic thyroid tumors. TCRdb re-called clones from the PCR reads using MiXCR. This table has approximately 30,000 clones, about 3.9% appearing once. Each patient went into thyroid surgery without having received any treatment. Sequenced: blood. All receptors come from a male donor with papillary thyroid cancer or a benign thyroid nodule (not recorded which). Some clones in this sample may be carry-over from other donors' samples.

Points on this clone: The CDR3 carries no conserved terminal phenylalanine or tryptophan, so it likely arises from a read error. The V call is TRBV20-1, the J call TRBJ2-1; 7 positions match TRBD2. Germline V gives CDR1 DFQATT, CDR2 SNEGSKA (reference sequence). V lost 1 base and J lost 12; bases outside the gene matches: 12. There are 14 residues in the CDR3. CDR3: CSARGLLAGDAQFC. CDR3 coding DNA: TGCAGTGCTAGAGGGTTGTTGGCGGGAGATGCGCAGTTCTGC.

This clone was seen only a few times. The V gene is TRBV12-3 or TRBV12-4, the J gene TRBJ1-1; D call uncertain. Trimming took 8 bases from V and 0 from J, leaving 10 bases between them. The CDR3 runs 13 residues. Here the CDR3 DNA reads TGTGCCAGCCTTCTCGGCATGAACACTGAAGCTTTCTTT. Its protein product is CASLLGMNTEAFF.